The 13 T cell receptor beta chains below come from one sample, sequenced in a study of response to subunit inactivated influenza vaccine. TCRdb reanalysed the RT-PCR reads using MiXCR and keeps one entry per CDR3 protein. The sample carries roughly 630,000 distinct CDR3 sequences, 14% recorded once. The sample here was PBMCs from blood, taken approximately 15 days before vaccination. The receptor set was obtained from a man aged 50 to 59 who received an inactivated influenza vaccine.

This clonotype was recorded a few times. The rearrangement uses TRBV5-1 and TRBJ1-1; no clear D. The CDR3 sequence is 11 residues long. Deletions cut 4 bases from V and 8 bases from J, with 9 bases between. CDR1 is SGHRS and CDR2 is YFSETQ in the germline V gene. CDR3 region: CASSLNKEAFF. Written as DNA, the CDR3 is TGCGCCAGCAGCCTCAATAAGGAAGCTTTCTTT. The variable domain in full, with the rest retrieved from reference TRBV5-1 and TRBJ1-1, is KAGVTQTPRYLIKTRGQQVTLSCSPISGHRSVSWYQQTPGQGLQFLFEYFSETQRNKGNFPGRFSGRQFSNSRSEMNVSTLELGDSALYLCASSLNKEAFFGQGTRLTVV.

V usage is TRBV20-1 and J usage is TRBJ2-1, with a weak D call TRBD1 (5 bases). The CDR3 has 13 amino acids. The V end was cut by 3 bases, the J end by 8 bases, with 14 bases between. CDR1 is DFQATT and CDR2 is SNEGSKA in the germline V gene (reference sequence). The CDR3 is CSARRTFRDEQFF. The CDR3 DNA sequence: TGCAGTGCTAGGAGGACCTTCAGGGATGAGCAGTTCTTC.

V and J are TRBV12-3 or TRBV12-4 and TRBJ2-3; 7 nucleotides align to TRBD2. V was clipped by 1 base and J by 4 bases; unmatched bases: 5. The CDR3 totals 15 residues. This chain's CDR3 is CASSLGGSGSDTQYF. The CDR3, as DNA: TGTGCCAGCAGTTTAGGCGGGAGTGGGTCAGATACGCAGTATTTT.

This clonotype was counted many times. V gene TRBV12-3 or TRBV12-4 combines with J gene TRBJ1-1; D unresolved. Trimming stripped 2 bases from V and 3 bases from J, with 7 bases between. This CDR3 spans 13 amino acids. CDR3 nucleotide sequence: TGTGCCAGCAGTTTATATGGTGACACTGAAGCTTTCTTT. This translates into CASSLYGDTEAFF.

V and J are TRBV14 and TRBJ2-1; 13 positions agree with TRBD2. The CDR3 has 17 amino acids. The trim removed 3 bases at V and 4 bases at J, leaving 6 bases unmatched. Germline loops: CDR1 SGHDN, CDR2 FVKESK. The CDR3 reads CASSQGLGLAGYNEQFF. CDR3 bases: TGTGCCAGCAGCCAGGGTTTGGGACTAGCGGGATACAATGAGCAGTTCTTC.

This clonotype was counted a few times. The gene calls are TRBV7-9 and TRBJ1-2; the D gene is possibly TRBD1 (5 bases). The CDR3 runs to 15 residues. Looked up from germline, CDR1 is SEHNR and CDR2 is FQNEAQ (reference sequence). V was trimmed by 2 bases and J by 4 bases, leaving 14 bases between them. CDR3 sequence: CASSLKSGAGYGYTF. CDR3 sequence (DNA): TGTGCCAGCAGCTTAAAATCTGGGGCCGGCTATGGCTACACCTTC.

The chain employs TRBV3-1 and TRBJ2-2; D is uncertain. Between the trimmed V and J ends, which lost 1 base and 9 bases, there was a span of 12 bases. Germline-derived CDR1 and CDR2 are LGHDT and YNNKEL (reference sequence). The length of the CDR3 is 14 residues. CDR3 nucleotides: TGTGCCAGCAGCCAAGTCGAAGCGCGGAGGGAGCTGTTTTTT. Translating it yields CASSQVEARRELFF. Using reference TRBV3-1 and TRBJ2-2 for the parts outside the CDR3, the full variable domain is DTAVSQTPKYLVTQMGNDKSIKCEQNLGHDTMYWYKQDSKKFLKIMFSYNNKELIINETVPNRFSPKSPDKAHLNLHINSLELGDSAVYFCASSQVEARRELFFGEGSRLTVL.

This chain joins TRBV19 and TRBJ1-2; D uncertain. The CDR3 is 14 amino acids. Trimming cost V 3 bases and J 4 bases, with 12 bases left between them. Germline values: CDR1 LNHDA, CDR2 SQIVND (reference sequence). The CDR3 protein is CASSMGNAVYGYTF. Written as DNA, the CDR3 is TGTGCCAGTAGTATGGGGAACGCTGTCTATGGCTACACCTTC.

This clonotype was seen a handful of times. The chain couples TRBV28 to TRBJ2-3, with D possibly TRBD1 on 5 matching bases. The V gene lost 5 bases and the J gene lost 6 bases, with 18 bases spanning the gap. The CDR3 has 15 residues. Germline CDR1 and CDR2: MDHEN and SYDVKM. CDR3 nucleotide sequence: TGTGCCAGCAGTCCCAGCCGGGTCTGGGGCGATACGCAGTATTTT. This encodes CASSPSRVWGDTQYF.

This clonotype came up a few times. The V and J genes are TRBV7-9 and TRBJ1-2; a possible D gene is TRBD1 (6 bases). CDR1 and CDR2 (germline): SEHNR, FQNEAQ (reference sequence). The CDR3 runs to 13 residues. The V gene lost 4 bases and the J gene lost 6 bases, with 12 bases spanning the gap. CDR3 residues: CASSSYNRDGYTF. The CDR3 DNA reads as TGTGCCAGCAGCTCATACAACAGGGATGGCTACACCTTC. The full variable domain, completed using reference TRBV7-9 and TRBJ1-2, is DTGVSQNPRHKITKRGQNVTFRCDPISEHNRLYWYRQTLGQGPEFLTYFQNEAQLEKSRLLSDRFSAERPKGSFSTLEIQRTEQGDSAMYLCASSSYNRDGYTFGSGTRLTVV.

Many counts were recorded for this clonotype. The rearrangement links TRBV5-1 to TRBJ1-3; D is possibly TRBD1 (6 bases). Germline V gene data show CDR1 as SGHRS and CDR2 as YFSETQ. The CDR3 runs to 14 residues. V dropped 4 bases and J dropped 2 bases, with 10 bases sitting between them. The CDR3 region has the DNA TGCGCCAGCAGCCAAACAGGGACTGGAAACACCATATATTTT. Its translation: CASSQTGTGNTIYF.

This CDR3 is CASSQAPGGSTGELFF. DNA of the CDR3: TGTGCCAGCAGCCAAGCTCCGGGGGGGAGCACCGGGGAGCTGTTTTTT. The rearrangement joins TRBV3-1 to TRBJ2-2; 8 bases map to TRBD2. The trim removed 1 base at V and 4 bases at J, leaving 5 bases unmatched. Germline V CDR1 and CDR2: LGHDT, YNNKEL (reference sequence). The CDR3 is 16 amino acids.

V usage is TRBV21-1 and J usage is TRBJ2-3; the table gives TRBD2 as D, unverified against the DNA. TRBV21-1 is noted as a pseudogene. The CDR3 is 19 residues long. The CDR3: CASSKGPPRPGSGTDTQYF. Here the CDR3 DNA reads TGTGCCAGCAGCAAGGGCCCTCCGAGACCGGGTTCAGGTACAGATACGCAGTATTTT.